This TCR beta chain was identified during a study of a mutant IDH1 vaccine in newly diagnosed glioma. Across the study: Investigators started vaccination 4-6 weeks after radiotherapy alone, or with temozolomide cycles. The timing of visit V12 was week 35, and that of visit V13 was week 47. Study-wide results and limits: Of all patients, about 93% showed vaccine-induced immune responses.

The time point was: week 47, end of study. Every vaccination contained 300 ug of the mutant IDH1 20-mer peptide and was paired with topical imiquimod. New WHO grade 3 or 4 IDH1-mutant, ATRX-lost astrocytomas were present in all donors. V was trimmed by 4 bases and J by 5 bases, leaving 16 bases between them. The CDR3 is 15 residues long. In germline, CDR1 is LGHNA, CDR2 YNFKEQ. This clone was observed a few times. Antigen: not known. The protocol was immunoSEQ multiplex PCR, while the TCRdb copy is restricted to in-frame clones and leaves out a portion. This table has tens of thousands of clones, about four fifths appearing once.

The receptor comes from a woman in her 50s with glioma. This sequence joins TRBV4-2 and TRBJ2-3; TRBD2 is a possible D gene (7 bases). The sequenced sample was PBMCs, obtained from a glioma patient whose treatment included an IDH1 peptide vaccine. The CDR3 reads CASSPPGQRGDTQYF. In DNA form, the CDR3 reads TGTGCCAGCAGCCCCCCTGGACAGCGGGGAGATACGCAGTATTTT.